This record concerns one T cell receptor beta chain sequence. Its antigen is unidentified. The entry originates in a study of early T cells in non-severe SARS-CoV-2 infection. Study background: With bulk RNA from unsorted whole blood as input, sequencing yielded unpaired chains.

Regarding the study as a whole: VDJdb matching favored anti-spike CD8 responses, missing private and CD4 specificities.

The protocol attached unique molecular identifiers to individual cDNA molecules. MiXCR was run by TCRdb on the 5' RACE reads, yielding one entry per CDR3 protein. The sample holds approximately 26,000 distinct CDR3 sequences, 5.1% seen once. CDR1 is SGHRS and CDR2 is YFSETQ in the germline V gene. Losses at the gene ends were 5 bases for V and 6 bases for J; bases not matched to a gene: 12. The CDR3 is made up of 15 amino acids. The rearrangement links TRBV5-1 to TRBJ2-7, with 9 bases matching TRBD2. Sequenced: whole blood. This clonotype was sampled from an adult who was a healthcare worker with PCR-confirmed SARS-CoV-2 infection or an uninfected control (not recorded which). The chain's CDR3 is CASRKIAGEQGEQYF. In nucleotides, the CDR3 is TGCGCCAGCAGGAAGATAGCGGGAGAACAGGGCGAGCAGTACTTC. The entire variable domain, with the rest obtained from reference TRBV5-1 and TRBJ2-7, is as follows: KAGVTQTPRYLIKTRGQQVTLSCSPISGHRSVSWYQQTPGQGLQFLFEYFSETQRNKGNFPGRFSGRQFSNSRSEMNVSTLELGDSALYLCASRKIAGEQGEQYFGPGTRLTVT.